Given below is one TCR beta chain in context. This entry belongs to a study of blood T cell repertoires in COVID-19. Across the whole study: COVID-19 samples, acute and convalescent, were from the United States, Italy and Spain. T cells, B-cell-depleted T cells, or PBMCs provided the cDNA or gDNA that served as material.

The CDR3 contains 17 residues. Germline values: CDR1 SGHRS, CDR2 YFSETQ. V lost 4 bases and J lost 0, with 19 bases in between. Profiling relied on immunoSEQ multiplex PCR, and the TCRdb table lists in-frame clones only, not all of them. The sample holds fewer than 85,000 clones; more than 75% are singletons and the top ten take around 19%. Sequences were obtained from peripheral blood. The chain employs TRBV5-1 and TRBJ1-1; D perhaps matches TRBD1 (6 bases). This clonotype originated in an elderly woman with active or convalescent COVID-19. The CDR3 nucleotides read TGCGCCAGCAGCCCAACGTGGGGAAGGGGGATGAACACTGAAGCTTTCTTT. Protein product: CASSPTWGRGMNTEAFF.